What follows are 5 T cell receptor beta chains derived from one specimen sequenced in a study of blood T cell repertoires in COVID-19. Clones were sequenced by immunoSEQ multiplex PCR, and TCRdb holds only the in-frame ones, with some missing. This table holds some 100,000 clones, about 78% found once. The sequencing sample was made of peripheral blood. Receptors were obtained from a human donor in a cohort sampled during active or convalescent COVID-19.

V and J are TRBV11-1 and TRBJ1-3; unclear D gene. The CDR3 has 14 amino acids. Trimming removed 5 bases from V and 1 base from J, with 9 bases in between. Germline V CDR1 and CDR2: SGHAT, FQDESV (reference sequence). CDR3 nucleotides: TGTGCCAGCAGCGTAACATCGTCTGGAAACACCATATATTTT. Translating it yields CASSVTSSGNTIYF.

The CDR3 nucleotides read TGTGCCAGCACCTCGGGGGGGGAAAAACTGTTTTTT. Its translation: CASTSGGEKLFF. This chain links TRBV7-9 with TRBJ1-4; possibly TRBD1 for D (5 bases). Trimming shortened V by 7 bases and J by 8 bases, and 11 bases separated the two germline ends. The CDR3 length is 12 residues. Germline loops: CDR1 SEHNR, CDR2 FQNEAQ (reference sequence).

As DNA, the CDR3 is TGTGCCACCAGCGACGCCCCCGGGACAGACAATGAGCAGTTCTTC. This gives the protein CATSDAPGTDNEQFF. The chain recombines TRBV15 with TRBJ2-1; 7 nucleotides match TRBD1. V lost 5 bases to trimming and J lost 5 bases; unmatched junction nucleotides: 9. This CDR3 region has 15 residues. CDR1 LNHNV and CDR2 YYDKDF come from the germline V gene (reference sequence).

The chain couples TRBV3-1 (or the pseudogene TRBV3-2) to TRBJ2-7, with a weak D call TRBD2 (5 bases). In germline, CDR1 is LGHDT, CDR2 YNNKEL (reference sequence). This CDR3 region has 13 residues. The V end lost 2 bases, the J end lost 5 bases, and 10 bases lay between the germline ends. The CDR3 is CASSQNSGNEQYF. CDR3 DNA sequence: TGTGCCAGCAGCCAAAACAGCGGCAACGAGCAGTACTTC.

This clone has only one observation. This rearrangement joins TRBV7-9 to TRBJ2-7, with 11 positions matching TRBD2. The CDR3 covers 18 residues. J was trimmed by 3 bases and V by 5 bases; bases with no gene match: 15. Per germline, CDR1 SEHNR and CDR2 FQNEAQ (reference sequence). CDR3 in DNA: TGTGCCAGCAGCCCTCCGGGACTAGCGGCCGGACGAAGCTACGAGCAGTACTTC. Translating gives CASSPPGLAAGRSYEQYF.